Below, 17 T cell receptor beta chains from the same sample are listed, as sequenced in a study of regulatory T cells in long-lasting Graves disease. The TCR beta library used iRepertoire HTBI primers with Arm-PCR amplification of CDR3. TCRdb redid the calling of the multiplex PCR reads with MiXCR, one entry per CDR3 protein. The sample includes around 480,000 distinct CDR3 sequences, 16% of them seen just once. Time point described: newly diagnosed GD, antithyroid drugs for less than 3 months. PBMCs were the source of the RNA used for TCR sequencing. A further study also used this sample, focusing on T cells in Graves' hyperthyroidism and ophthalmopathy.

The starting material was peripheral blood mononuclear cells (PBMCs), obtained at new diagnosis, from a patient treated with antithyroid drugs. The receptors derive from a man aged 35 to 55 with Graves disease.

This clonotype was detected only a few times. The chain links TRBV10-2 to TRBJ2-1, with 14 bases identical to TRBD2. The length of the CDR3 is 21 residues. Germline CDR1 WSHSY, CDR2 SAAADI. Germline trimming cut 2 bases from V and 4 bases from J; bases unmatched to any gene: 16. This CDR3 reads CASSEHSTPGTSGSRYNEQFF. The CDR3 bases are TGCGCCAGCAGTGAGCACAGTACTCCCGGGACTAGCGGGAGTCGATACAATGAGCAGTTCTTC.

This clonotype occurred many times. The chain links TRBV18 to TRBJ2-1; unclear D gene. The CDR3 has 15 residues. Germline loops: CDR1 KGHSH, CDR2 LQKENI. V lost 2 bases and J lost 15, with 23 bases in between. The CDR3 DNA is TGTGCCAGCTCACCAGGCTCAACCCCTCCGGTACGCTTGTTCTTC. Translating gives CASSPGSTPPVRLFF.

This clonotype occurred a few times. J is TRBJ1-1 and V is TRBV19; D is unclear. CDR1 is LNHDA, CDR2 SQIVND, per germline (reference sequence). The CDR3 runs to 13 residues. Trimming removed 3 bases from V and 0 bases from J, with 5 bases in between. The CDR3 sequence: CASSMRVNTEAFF. The CDR3 DNA sequence: TGTGCCAGTAGTATGAGAGTGAACACTGAAGCTTTCTTT.

V is TRBV19 and J is TRBJ1-2; TRBD1 agrees at 11 bases. Germline V CDR1 and CDR2: LNHDA, SQIVND (reference sequence). With V trimmed by 4 bases and J by 7 bases, 5 bases remained unmatched. CDR3 length: 14 amino acids. CDR3 protein: CASSTDRGLVGYTF. The CDR3 DNA is TGTGCCAGTAGTACGGACAGGGGGCTCGTTGGCTACACCTTC.

The table lists this clonotype with many counts. This sequence joins TRBV11-2 and TRBJ2-7, with D unresolved. CDR3 length: 12 amino acids. Between the trimmed V and J ends, which lost 0 bases and 7 bases, there was a span of 7 bases. The germline CDR1 and CDR2 sequences are SGHAT and FQNNGV. The CDR3 DNA reads as TGTGCCAGCAGCTTAGAAAGTCGGGAGCAGTACTTC. It codes for CASSLESREQYF. Filled out from reference TRBV11-2 and TRBJ2-7, the complete variable domain reads EAGVAQSPRYKIIEKRQSVAFWCNPISGHATLYWYQQILGQGPKLLIQFQNNGVVDDSQLPKDRFSAERLKGVDSTLKIQPAKLEDSAVYLCASSLESREQYFGPGTRLTVT.

This clonotype was detected many times. This rearrangement joins TRBV20-1 to TRBJ2-7; maybe TRBD2 (5 bases). This CDR3 has 14 residues. Trimming removed 0 bases from V and 3 bases from J, with 12 bases in between. Germline V gene lookup returns CDR1 DFQATT and CDR2 SNEGSKA (reference sequence). The CDR3: CSARDRDGFYEQYF. As DNA, the CDR3 is TGCAGTGCTAGAGATCGGGATGGGTTCTACGAGCAGTACTTC.

This clonotype has a count of ten or more. In DNA, the CDR3 is TGTGCCAGCAAACCGGGACAGGTATCCTACGAGCAGTACTTC. This encodes CASKPGQVSYEQYF. V gene TRBV27 combines with J gene TRBJ2-7, with 8 bases fitting TRBD1. The germline CDR1 and CDR2 sequences are MNHEY and SMNVEV (reference sequence). CDR3 size: 14 residues. V dropped 7 bases and J dropped 1; count of bases not matched to a gene: 6.

This clonotype was seen more than once but under ten times. Just one base apart from a much larger clone, this may be a read error. The chain joins TRBV18 to TRBJ2-1, with no clear D. CDR1 is KGHSH, CDR2 LQKENI, per germline. The CDR3 is 13 residues long. Deletions cut 1 base from V and 6 bases from J, with 7 bases between. Written as DNA, the CDR3 is TGTGCCAGCTCACCACAGGGTCTCAATGAGCAGTTCTTC. Protein: CASSPQGLNEQFF.

This clonotype was detected ten times or more. The chain uses TRBV30 and TRBJ2-2; TRBD2 agrees at 11 bases. Germline V gives CDR1 GTSNPN, CDR2 SVGIG (reference sequence). V gave up 4 bases and J gave up 6 bases; unmatched junction bases: 7. This CDR3 has 15 amino acids. This chain's CDR3 is CAWNSGRAASGELFF. As DNA, the CDR3 is TGTGCCTGGAATAGCGGGAGGGCCGCTTCCGGGGAGCTGTTTTTT.

This clonotype was seen ten or more times. This chain connects TRBV2 to TRBJ2-1; 8 positions match TRBD1. The CDR3 runs to 14 residues. Trimming cost V 5 bases and J 9 bases; bases outside gene matches: 9. The V gene's germline CDR1 is SNHLY and CDR2 FYNNEI. CDR3 coding DNA: TGTGCCAGCAGTACTGGGACAGGCGTTCGTGAGCAGTTCTTC. It yields the protein CASSTGTGVREQFF.

Many counts were recorded for this clonotype. The CDR3 spells CASSGTGTLGTDTQYF. CDR3 coding DNA: TGTGCCAGCAGCGGGACAGGGACGCTCGGCACAGATACGCAGTATTTT. This chain uses TRBV5-6 with TRBJ2-3; 9 bases fit TRBD1. Germline V gene lookup returns CDR1 SGHDT and CDR2 YYEEEE. The CDR3 covers 16 residues. V gave up 4 bases and J gave up 1 base; unmatched junction bases: 7.

Ten or more counts support this clonotype. The chain joins TRBV12-3 or TRBV12-4 to TRBJ2-7; a possible D gene is TRBD2 (5 bases). With 6 bases removed from V and 0 bases from J, the gap between germline ends came to 12 bases. The CDR3 has 14 residues. The DNA for the CDR3 is TGTGCCAGCAGCTTGAGGGCGAGCTCCTACGAGCAGTACTTC. Translating gives CASSLRASSYEQYF.

The chain combines TRBV19 with TRBJ2-4; D may match TRBD1 or TRBD2 (6 bases each). Trimming stripped 7 bases from V and 0 bases from J, with 16 bases between. There are 16 residues in the CDR3. In germline, CDR1 is LNHDA, CDR2 SQIVND (reference sequence). The CDR3 DNA sequence: TGTGCCAGTACCCCGGGGGCTACACTAGCCAAAAACATTCAGTACTTC. This gives the protein CASTPGATLAKNIQYF. The variable domain in full, with the rest retrieved from reference TRBV19 and TRBJ2-4, is DGGITQSPKYLFRKEGQNVTLSCEQNLNHDAMYWYRQDPGQGLRLIYYSQIVNDFQKGDIAEGYSVSREKKESFPLTVTSAQKNPTAFYLCASTPGATLAKNIQYFGAGTRLSVL.

A few counts support this clonotype. This chain connects TRBV2 to TRBJ2-7; D remains unclear. The CDR3 loop spans 11 amino acids. V was pared by 8 bases and J by 6 bases, with 11 bases between. Germline lookup yields CDR1 SNHLY and CDR2 FYNNEI. In DNA, the CDR3 is TGTGCCAGCCAAGGAAATAGCGAGCAGTACTTC. It codes for CASQGNSEQYF.

This clonotype has at least ten counts. The chain joins TRBV28 to TRBJ2-3; 8 bases agree with TRBD2. CDR1 is MDHEN, CDR2 SYDVKM, per germline. The CDR3 is made up of 17 amino acids. V dropped 5 bases and J dropped 1; count of bases not matched to a gene: 11. The CDR3 bases are TGTGCCAGCAGTGACGGGACGGGAGGGCCCCGCACAGATACGCAGTATTTT. Encoded protein: CASSDGTGGPRTDTQYF. The entire variable domain, with the rest obtained from reference TRBV28 and TRBJ2-3, is as follows: DVKVTQSSRYLVKRTGEKVFLECVQDMDHENMFWYRQDPGLGLRLIYFSYDVKMKEKGDIPEGYSVSREKKERFSLILESASTNQTSMYLCASSDGTGGPRTDTQYFGPGTRLTVL.

This clonotype was observed a few times. The chain recombines TRBV19 with TRBJ2-6, with 9 positions matching TRBD1. The V and J ends lost 6 bases and 0 bases, in that order; junction bases with no gene match: 6. This CDR3 is built from 17 residues. Germline-derived CDR1 and CDR2 are LNHDA and SQIVND (reference sequence). CDR3 bases: TGTGCCAGTAGGGACAGGGGCCCTTTCTCTGGGGCCAACGTCCTGACTTTC. Protein product: CASRDRGPFSGANVLTF.

The rearrangement joins TRBV19 to TRBJ2-7; the D gene could be TRBD1 or TRBD2 (5 bases each). V was trimmed by 7 bases and J by 3 bases, leaving 16 bases between them. The CDR3 is 14 residues long. Germline V gene data show CDR1 as LNHDA and CDR2 as SQIVND (reference sequence). The CDR3 region has the DNA TGTGCCAGTAAGAACCGGGACGAGCACTACGAGCAGTACTTC. Translating gives CASKNRDEHYEQYF.